The clone carrying this T cell receptor beta chain showed up just a few times. As yet, its antigen is unknown. This sample was taken from a study of blood T cells in healthy people across ages. On the study more broadly: Per two T cells, template switching captured roughly one barcoded beta molecule. General study results and limits: The diversity estimates, figures obtained from one million T cells, were considered underestimates.

Combining a sample-barcoded 5' primer with a J-beta primer mix, a second PCR ran for roughly 6 to 11 cycles. Each CDR3 protein is one row after TCRdb ran MiXCR on the 5' RACE reads. In the table there are about 630,000 distinct CDR3 sequences, 21% of which are singletons. The germline V gene encodes CDR1 MDHEN and CDR2 SYDVKM. The CDR3 covers 13 residues. Trimming stripped 7 bases from V and 7 bases from J, with 11 bases between. They isolated at least 6 million PBMCs from each sample. This rearrangement joins TRBV28 to TRBJ1-6, with no clear D. Sequencing input: blood. The origin of this receptor is a man in his 70s in good health. CDR3 sequence (DNA): TGTGCCAGCACTACAGAACAGAATTCACCCCTCCACTTT. This translates into CASTTEQNSPLHF.